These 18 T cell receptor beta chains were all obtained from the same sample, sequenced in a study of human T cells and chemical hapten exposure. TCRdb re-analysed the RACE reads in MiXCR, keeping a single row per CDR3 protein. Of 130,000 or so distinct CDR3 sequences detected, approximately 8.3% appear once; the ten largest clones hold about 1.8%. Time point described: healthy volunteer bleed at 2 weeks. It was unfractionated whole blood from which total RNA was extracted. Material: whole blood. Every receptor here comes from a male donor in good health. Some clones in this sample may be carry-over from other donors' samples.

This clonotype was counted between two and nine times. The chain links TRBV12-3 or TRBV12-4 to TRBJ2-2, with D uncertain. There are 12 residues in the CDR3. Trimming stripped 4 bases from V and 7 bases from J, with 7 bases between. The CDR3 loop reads CASSSYSGELFF. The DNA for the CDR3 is TGTGCCAGCAGTTCCTACAGCGGGGAGCTGTTTTTT.

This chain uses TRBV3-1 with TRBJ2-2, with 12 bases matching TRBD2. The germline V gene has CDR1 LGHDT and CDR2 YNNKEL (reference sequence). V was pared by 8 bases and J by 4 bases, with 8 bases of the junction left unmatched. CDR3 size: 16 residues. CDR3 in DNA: TGTGCCAGCCGACGACTAGCGGGGGTTGTCACCGGGGAGCTGTTTTTT. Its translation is CASRRLAGVVTGELFF.

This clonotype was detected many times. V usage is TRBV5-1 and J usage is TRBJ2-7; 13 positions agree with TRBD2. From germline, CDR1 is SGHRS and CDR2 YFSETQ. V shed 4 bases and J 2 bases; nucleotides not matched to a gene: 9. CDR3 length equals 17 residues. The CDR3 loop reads CASSGVLAGGPTYEQYF. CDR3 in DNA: TGCGCCAGCAGCGGAGTACTAGCGGGAGGGCCAACCTACGAGCAGTACTTC.

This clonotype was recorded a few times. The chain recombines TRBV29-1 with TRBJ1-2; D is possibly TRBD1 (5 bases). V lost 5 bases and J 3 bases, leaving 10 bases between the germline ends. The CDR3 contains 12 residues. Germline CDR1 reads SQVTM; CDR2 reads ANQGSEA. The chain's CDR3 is CSVLGTHYGYTF. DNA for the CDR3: TGCAGCGTTTTAGGGACCCACTATGGCTACACCTTC.

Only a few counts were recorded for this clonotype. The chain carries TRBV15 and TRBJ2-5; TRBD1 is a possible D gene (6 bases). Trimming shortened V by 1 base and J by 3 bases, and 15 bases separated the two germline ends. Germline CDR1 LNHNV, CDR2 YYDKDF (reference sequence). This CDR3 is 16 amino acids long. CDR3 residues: CATSRAGTTLKETQYF. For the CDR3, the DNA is TGTGCCACCAGCAGAGCCGGGACAACTCTAAAAGAGACCCAGTACTTC. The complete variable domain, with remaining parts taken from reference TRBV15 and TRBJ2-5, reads DAMVIQNPRYQVTQFGKPVTLSCSQTLNHNVMYWYQQKSSQAPKLLFHYYDKDFNNEADTPDNFQSRRPNTSFCFLDIRSPGLGDTAMYLCATSRAGTTLKETQYFGPGTRLLVL.

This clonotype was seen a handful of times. The CDR3: CASSPASAGRGTDTQYF. DNA for the CDR3: TGTGCCAGCAGTCCCGCTAGCGCTGGGCGAGGCACAGATACGCAGTATTTT. This chain connects TRBV12-3 or TRBV12-4 to TRBJ2-3; D possibly corresponds to TRBD2 (6 bases). Between the trimmed V and J ends, which lost 5 bases and 1 base, there was a span of 19 bases. This CDR3 contains 17 residues.

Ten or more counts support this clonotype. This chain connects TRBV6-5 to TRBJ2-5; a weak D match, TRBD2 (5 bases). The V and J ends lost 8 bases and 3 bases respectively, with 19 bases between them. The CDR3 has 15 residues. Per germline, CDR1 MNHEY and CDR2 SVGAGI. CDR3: CASRPNRGSEETQYF. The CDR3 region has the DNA TGTGCCAGCCGTCCCAACCGAGGGTCTGAAGAGACCCAGTACTTC.

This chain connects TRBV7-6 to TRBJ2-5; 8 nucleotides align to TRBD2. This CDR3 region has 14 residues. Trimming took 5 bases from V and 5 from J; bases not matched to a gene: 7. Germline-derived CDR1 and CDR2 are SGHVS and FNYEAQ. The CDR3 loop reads CASSTSGGAETQYF. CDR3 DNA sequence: TGTGCCAGCAGCACATCCGGGGGGGCCGAGACCCAGTACTTC.

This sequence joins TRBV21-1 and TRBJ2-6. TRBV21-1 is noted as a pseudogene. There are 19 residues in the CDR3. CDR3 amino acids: CASSTQLPRGVAGANVLTF. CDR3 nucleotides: TGTGCCAGCAGCACCCAGCTTCCCCGTGGGGTAGCTGGGGCCAACGTCCTGACTTTC.

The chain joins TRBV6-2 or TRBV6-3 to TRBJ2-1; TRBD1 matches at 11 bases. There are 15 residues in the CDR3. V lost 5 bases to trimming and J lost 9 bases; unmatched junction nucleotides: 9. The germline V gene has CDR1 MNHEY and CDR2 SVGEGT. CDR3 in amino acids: CASSPGTGGGSEQFF. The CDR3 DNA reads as TGTGCCAGCAGTCCCGGGACAGGGGGGGGGAGTGAGCAGTTCTTC.

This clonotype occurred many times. CDR3 DNA: TGTGCCTGGAGTGTACTAGGGGGGGCGAACACTGAAGCTTTCTTT. Protein product: CAWSVLGGANTEAFF. The J gene is TRBJ1-1, the V gene TRBV30; possibly TRBD1 for D (6 bases). V was shortened by 0 bases and J by 1 base, with 12 bases between the two germline ends. Germline V gene sequence: CDR1 GTSNPN, CDR2 SVGIG (reference sequence). There are 15 residues in the CDR3.

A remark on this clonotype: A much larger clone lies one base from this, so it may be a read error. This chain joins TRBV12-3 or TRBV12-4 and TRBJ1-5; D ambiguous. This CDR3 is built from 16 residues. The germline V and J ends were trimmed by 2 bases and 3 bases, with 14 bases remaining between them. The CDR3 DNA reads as TGTGCCAGCAGTTTAATTTTCGCGACGGCCAATCAGCCCCAGCATTTT. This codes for CASSLIFATANQPQHF.

In nucleotides, the CDR3 is TGTGCCAGCAGCCCCGGACAGGGAATGGGCTCCTACGAGCAGTACTTC. Translating gives CASSPGQGMGSYEQYF. V gene TRBV7-6 combines with J gene TRBJ2-7; 8 bases are a match to TRBD1. Germline CDR1 and CDR2: SGHVS and FNYEAQ. The CDR3 has 16 amino acids. J was trimmed by 0 bases and V by 5 bases; bases with no gene match: 9.

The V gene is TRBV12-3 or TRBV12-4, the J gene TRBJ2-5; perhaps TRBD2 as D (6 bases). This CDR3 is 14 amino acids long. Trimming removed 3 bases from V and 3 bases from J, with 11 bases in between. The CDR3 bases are TGTGCCAGCAGTTTCCAACTAGCTGAAGAGACCCAGTACTTC. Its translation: CASSFQLAEETQYF.

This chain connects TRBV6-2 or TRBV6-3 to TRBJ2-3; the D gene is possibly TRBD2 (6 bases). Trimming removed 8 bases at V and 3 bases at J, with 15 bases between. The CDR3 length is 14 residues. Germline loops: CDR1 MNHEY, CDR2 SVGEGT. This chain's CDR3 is CASEHGGPTDTQYF. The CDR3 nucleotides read TGTGCCAGCGAACACGGGGGACCTACAGATACGCAGTATTTT.

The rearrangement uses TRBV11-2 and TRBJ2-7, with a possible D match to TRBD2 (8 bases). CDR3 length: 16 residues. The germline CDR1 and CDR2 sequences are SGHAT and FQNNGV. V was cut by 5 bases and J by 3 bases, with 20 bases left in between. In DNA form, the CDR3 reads TGTGCCAGCAGCCCAGGGGGGATAGCGGGAATCTACGAGCAGTACTTC. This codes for CASSPGGIAGIYEQYF.

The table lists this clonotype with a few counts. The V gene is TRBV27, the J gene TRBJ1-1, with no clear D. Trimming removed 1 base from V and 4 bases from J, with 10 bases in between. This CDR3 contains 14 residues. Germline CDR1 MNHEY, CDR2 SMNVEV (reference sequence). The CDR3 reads CASSLLFAGTEAFF. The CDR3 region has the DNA TGTGCCAGCAGTTTATTGTTTGCGGGCACTGAAGCTTTCTTT.

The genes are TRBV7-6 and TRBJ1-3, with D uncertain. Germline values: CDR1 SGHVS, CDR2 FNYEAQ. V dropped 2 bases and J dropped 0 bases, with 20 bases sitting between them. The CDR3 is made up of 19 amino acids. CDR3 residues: CASSLSTTGIDTSGNTIYF. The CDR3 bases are TGTGCCAGCAGCTTATCCACCACGGGGATCGACACCTCTGGAAACACCATATATTTT.